The 26 T cell receptor beta chains below come from one sample, sequenced in a study of Ad26.COV2.S vaccination and SARS-CoV-2 variants. The repertoire was sequenced with immunoSEQ multiplex PCR; TCRdb's copy has only in-frame clones and lacks some. Among 400,000 to 450,000 clones listed, 90% were seen once. Treatment reported: 15 to 20 received Ad26.COV2.S at low or high dose, single or two shots; 5 received placebo; per-sample allocation not given. It was on day 63 after the first vaccine or placebo injection that samples were taken. Here the sequenced sample was peripheral blood, taken in a trial of Ad26.COV2.S vaccine versus placebo. The receptors originated from a person between 18 and 65 years old who received the Ad26.COV2.S COVID-19 vaccine or a placebo.

This chain uses TRBV30 with TRBJ2-5; 8 bases are shared with TRBD2. Germline V gene data show CDR1 as GTSNPN and CDR2 as SVGIG (reference sequence). The junction had 5 bases not matched to a gene; V was cut back by 3 bases and J by 2 bases. The CDR3 has 14 residues. CDR3 sequence (DNA): TGTGCCTGGAGGTCAGCGGGAGTGCAAGAGACCCAGTACTTC. Encoded protein: CAWRSAGVQETQYF.

The V and J genes are TRBV4-3 and TRBJ2-4; no definite D call. The V and J ends lost 0 bases and 7 bases respectively, with 13 bases between them. CDR3 length: 15 residues. From germline, CDR1 is LGHNA and CDR2 YSLEER. The CDR3 reads CASSQDRSLGNIQYF. Here the CDR3 DNA reads TGCGCCAGCAGCCAAGATCGGTCCCTCGGGAACATTCAGTACTTC.

The rearrangement joins TRBV6-6 to TRBJ2-7; D not resolved. Germline assignment: CDR1 MNHNY and CDR2 SVGAGI (reference sequence). The germline V and J ends were trimmed by 10 bases and 0 bases, with 13 bases remaining between them. The CDR3 covers 13 residues. CDR3 sequence reads: CATRTQSSYEQYF. The CDR3 nucleotides read TGTGCCACGAGAACCCAGAGCTCCTACGAGCAGTACTTC.

This chain joins TRBV12-3 or TRBV12-4 and TRBJ2-7, with a possible D match to TRBD1 (5 bases). V shed 7 bases and J shed 2 bases, with 9 bases lying between them. The CDR3 loop spans 12 amino acids. Here the CDR3 DNA reads TGTGCCAGCACCCCAGGGCCCTACGAGCAGTACTTC. Translated, it gives CASTPGPYEQYF.

The rearrangement uses TRBV9 and TRBJ2-3; 7 nucleotides match TRBD2. Germline CDR1 and CDR2: SGDLS and YYNGEE. This CDR3 has 16 amino acids. The trim removed 4 bases at V and 0 bases at J, leaving 8 bases unmatched. CDR3 nucleotide sequence: TGTGCCAGCAGCTCCACGCTAGCGGTTAGCACAGATACGCAGTATTTT. Translation: CASSSTLAVSTDTQYF.

V and J are TRBV9 and TRBJ2-3; D gene unclear. From germline, CDR1 is SGDLS and CDR2 YYNGEE. The V gene lost 2 bases and the J gene lost 1 base, with 8 bases spanning the gap. The CDR3 totals 14 residues. The CDR3, as DNA: TGTGCCAGCAGCGTCGCGACGGGCACAGATACGCAGTATTTT. It translates to CASSVATGTDTQYF.

The V and J genes are TRBV5-1 and TRBJ2-1, with 11 bases identical to TRBD2. Germline assignment: CDR1 SGHRS and CDR2 YFSETQ. There are 20 residues in the CDR3. Germline trimming cut 0 bases from V and 3 bases from J; bases unmatched to any gene: 14. The CDR3 DNA sequence: TGCGCCAGCAGCTTGGTGATTCTTAGCGGGAGGGCCGGGGTCTACAATGAGCAGTTCTTC. It yields the protein CASSLVILSGRAGVYNEQFF.

This rearrangement joins TRBV15 to TRBJ2-7; D is ambiguous. V lost 4 bases, J lost 4 bases, and 11 bases lay in between. The germline V gene has CDR1 LNHNV and CDR2 YYDKDF (reference sequence). This CDR3 has 13 amino acids. This chain's CDR3 is CATSNAFTYEQYF. Here the CDR3 DNA reads TGTGCCACCAGCAACGCCTTTACTTACGAGCAGTACTTC.

The chain is built from TRBV3-1 (or the pseudogene TRBV3-2) and TRBJ1-1; 10 bases line up with TRBD1. The CDR3 has 16 residues. Germline trimming cut 4 bases from V and 1 base from J; bases unmatched to any gene: 6. Germline V gene data show CDR1 as LGHDT and CDR2 as YNNKEL (reference sequence). DNA for the CDR3: TGTGCCAGCAGCCTATGGACAGGGGGACAGAACACTGAAGCTTTCTTT. Translating it yields CASSLWTGGQNTEAFF.

The chain uses TRBV18 and TRBJ2-5, with TRBD1 identical over 9 bases. V trimming: 2 bases; J trimming: 4 bases; junction bases outside the gene matches: 8. CDR1 KGHSH and CDR2 LQKENI come from the germline V gene. The CDR3 is 16 amino acids. The CDR3 protein is CASSPREDRGRETQYF. DNA for the CDR3: TGTGCCAGCTCACCAAGGGAGGACAGGGGTAGAGAGACCCAGTACTTC.

A note on this clone: Germline is not matched at one junction end, which may reflect a read error. The chain combines TRBV12-3 or TRBV12-4 with TRBJ2-1; the D is unclear. The CDR3 covers 12 residues. The CDR3 region has the DNA TGTGCCAGCAGTTTATCTAGTAGAGAATGGATCTTC. This encodes CASSLSSREWIF.

A single count supports this clone. The chain recombines TRBV28 with TRBJ2-6; D is unclear. Germline values: CDR1 MDHEN, CDR2 SYDVKM. The CDR3 length is 14 residues. Trimming shortened V by 1 base and J by 4 bases, and 5 bases separated the two germline ends. The CDR3 is CASSLFPGANVLTF. CDR3 in DNA: TGTGCCAGCAGTTTATTCCCCGGGGCCAACGTCCTGACTTTC.

The chain combines TRBV27 with TRBJ1-6, with 7 bases that match TRBD1. The germline V gene encodes CDR1 MNHEY and CDR2 SMNVEV (reference sequence). V was clipped by 6 bases and J by 6 bases; unmatched bases: 5. The CDR3 runs 14 residues. CDR3 nucleotides: TGTGCCAGCAGCCGGGGACAGATTAATTCACCCCTCCACTTT. This codes for CASSRGQINSPLHF.

The genes are TRBV6-1 and TRBJ1-4, with D perhaps matching TRBD1 (5 bases). The CDR3 runs to 16 residues. CDR1 and CDR2 (germline): MNHNS, SASEGT. Trimming removed 1 base from V and 8 bases from J, with 17 bases in between. CDR3 in DNA: TGTGCCAGCAGTGAAGAGGCCGGGACCCGCGGGGAAAAACTGTTTTTT. Translated, it gives CASSEEAGTRGEKLFF.

The gene calls are TRBV30 and TRBJ1-2, with D possibly being TRBD1 (5 bases). CDR1 and CDR2 (germline): GTSNPN, SVGIG (reference sequence). The CDR3 has 14 residues. The V end lost 5 bases, the J end lost 1 base, and 14 bases lay between the germline ends. The CDR3 DNA sequence: TGTGCCTGGGAGACGGGACCTTATAACTATGGCTACACCTTC. It encodes CAWETGPYNYGYTF.

The V call is TRBV7-9, the J call TRBJ1-6; 8 positions agree with TRBD1. Trimming removed 4 bases from V and 7 bases from J; junction bases left unmatched: 9. This CDR3 has 16 residues. Germline assignment: CDR1 SEHNR and CDR2 FQNEAQ (reference sequence). CDR3 sequence (DNA): TGTGCCAGCAGCTCGGAATGGACAGGGTTAAATTCACCCCTCCACTTT. Residues: CASSSEWTGLNSPLHF.

The chain employs TRBV7-9 and TRBJ1-1; unclear D gene. The V end lost 8 bases, the J end lost 1 base, and 5 bases lay between the germline ends. The CDR3 runs to 11 residues. Germline CDR1 is SEHNR and CDR2 is FQNEAQ (reference sequence). The CDR3, as DNA: TGTGCCAGCGAGGGGAACACTGAAGCTTTCTTT. It yields the protein CASEGNTEAFF.

This clone was seen a few times. The genes are TRBV6-2 or TRBV6-3 and TRBJ1-1; D perhaps matches TRBD1 (5 bases). The V end lost 2 bases, the J end lost 7 bases, and 20 bases lay between the germline ends. The CDR3 is 16 amino acids. Germline CDR1 reads MNHEY; CDR2 reads SVGEGT. CDR3 loop: CASSYSGLRGRLEAFF. The CDR3 bases are TGTGCCAGCAGTTACAGTGGTTTGCGGGGACGGCTTGAAGCTTTCTTT.

This chain joins TRBV7-2 and TRBJ2-1; D is undetermined. CDR1 and CDR2 from the germline V gene are SGHTA and FQGNSA. This CDR3 is 12 amino acids long. Trimming shortened V by 3 bases and J by 10 bases, and 10 bases separated the two germline ends. The CDR3 protein is CASSFIFREQFF. The DNA of the CDR3 is TGTGCCAGCAGCTTTATCTTCCGCGAGCAGTTCTTC.

The rearrangement joins TRBV4-2 to TRBJ2-3; no reliable D call. Germline loops: CDR1 LGHNA, CDR2 YNFKEQ. V was clipped by 1 base and J by 1 base, with 6 bases between them. The CDR3 has 14 residues. CDR3 in amino acids: CASSQAVGTDTQYF. The CDR3 DNA sequence: TGTGCCAGCAGCCAAGCTGTCGGCACAGATACGCAGTATTTT.

This rearrangement joins TRBV5-6 to TRBJ1-5; D gene uncertain. The V end lost 4 bases, the J end lost 1 base, and 12 bases lay between the germline ends. This CDR3 has 15 residues. The germline V gene encodes CDR1 SGHDT and CDR2 YYEEEE. The CDR3 reads CASSLNRISNQPQHF. As DNA, the CDR3 is TGTGCCAGCAGCCTAAACCGCATAAGCAATCAGCCCCAGCATTTT.

This chain uses TRBV7-2 with TRBJ2-1, with no clear D. CDR3 length equals 12 residues. Trimming took 3 bases from V and 6 from J, leaving 6 bases between them. Germline loops: CDR1 SGHTA, CDR2 FQGNSA. The CDR3 bases are TGTGCCAGCAGCTTGTATCGCAATGAGCAGTTCTTC. Residues: CASSLYRNEQFF.

Remarks on this clone: Being one base from a much bigger clone, this may be a read error. The rearrangement uses TRBV5-4 and TRBJ1-1; D remains ambiguous. Germline lookup yields CDR1 SGHNT and CDR2 YYREEE (reference sequence). The V and J ends lost 1 base and 0 bases respectively, with 4 bases between them. The length of the CDR3 is 13 residues. For the CDR3, the DNA is TGTGCCAGCAGCTTGACACTGAACACTGAAGCTTTCTTT. Protein sequence: CASSLTLNTEAFF.

V gene TRBV7-9 combines with J gene TRBJ2-1; a possible D gene is TRBD2 (5 bases). V lost 0 bases and J 2 bases, leaving 11 bases between the germline ends. CDR3 length equals 16 residues. From germline, CDR1 is SEHNR and CDR2 FQNEAQ (reference sequence). CDR3 nucleotides: TGTGCCAGCAGCTTAGCGCTGGCGGGCGCCTACAATGAGCAGTTCTTC. Residues: CASSLALAGAYNEQFF.

The chain links TRBV19 to TRBJ2-1, with 13 bases matching TRBD2. The CDR3 has 14 residues. Germline CDR1 is LNHDA and CDR2 is SQIVND (reference sequence). J gave up 11 bases and V 3 bases, and 4 bases lay outside the gene matches. The CDR3 loop reads CASSMGLAGPQQFF. DNA for the CDR3: TGTGCCAGTAGTATGGGACTAGCGGGACCTCAGCAGTTCTTC.

The chain employs TRBV4-2 and TRBJ2-1; tentatively, D is TRBD1 or TRBD2 (5 bases each). V was shortened by 1 base and J by 5 bases, with 18 bases between the two germline ends. Per germline, CDR1 LGHNA and CDR2 YNFKEQ. This CDR3 is built from 17 residues. The CDR3, as DNA: TGTGCCAGCAGCCAAGTGGTTAGAGGGCTAGGGGACAATGAGCAGTTCTTC. Protein sequence: CASSQVVRGLGDNEQFF.